The 31 T cell receptor beta chains below all came from one sample that was sequenced in a study of control samples from healthy donors and cancer patients. The table came from immunoSEQ multiplex PCR; TCRdb's copy has only in-frame clones and leaves some out. In the table there are 99,000 or so clones, roughly 85% of which are singletons. The sequencing sample was made of blood. These receptors originate from a woman aged 50 to 60 in good health.

The chain carries TRBV28 and TRBJ1-5, with 8 nucleotides matching TRBD1. After removal of 4 bases from V and 7 bases from J, the junction contained 9 bases not matched to a gene. The CDR3 runs 15 residues. Per the germline V gene, CDR1 is MDHEN and CDR2 is SYDVKM. The CDR3 region is CASSSPQGARQPQHF. The CDR3 coding sequence is TGTGCCAGCAGTTCCCCCCAGGGGGCGCGACAGCCCCAGCATTTT.

A single count supports this clone. The gene calls are TRBV19 and TRBJ1-5; D call uncertain. Germline CDR1 LNHDA, CDR2 SQIVND (reference sequence). CDR3 length equals 14 residues. Trimming removed 7 bases from V and 2 bases from J, with 12 bases in between. The CDR3 DNA follows: TGTGCCAGTAAACGTCTGGATGGCAATCAGCCCCAGCATTTT. This encodes CASKRLDGNQPQHF.

This CDR3 is CASSLVGGQGTLHF. CDR3 sequence (DNA): TGTGCCAGCAGCTTAGTGGGAGGCCAGGGGACCCTCCACTTT. The rearrangement links TRBV7-9 to TRBJ1-6, with D possibly being TRBD1 (6 bases). CDR3 length: 14 amino acids. Germline assignment: CDR1 SEHNR and CDR2 FQNEAQ (reference sequence). V was trimmed by 1 base and J by 14 bases, leaving 15 bases between them.

J is TRBJ1-2 and V is TRBV12-3 or TRBV12-4, with D unresolved. The CDR3 is made up of 13 amino acids. The V end lost 3 bases, the J end lost 4 bases, and 9 bases lay between the germline ends. CDR3 sequence (DNA): TGTGCCAGCAGTTTTAATGGGCCCTATGGCTACACCTTC. This gives the protein CASSFNGPYGYTF.

The chain combines TRBV19 with TRBJ1-5, with TRBD1 matching over 8 bases. The germline gives CDR1 LNHDA, CDR2 SQIVND (reference sequence). V shed 3 bases, J shed 2 bases, and the junction held 3 bases outside the gene matches. The CDR3 has 15 amino acids. CDR3 residues: CASSIRGRGNQPQHF. In nucleotides, the CDR3 is TGTGCCAGTAGTATCAGGGGGCGAGGCAATCAGCCCCAGCATTTT.

Concerning this clone: The final CDR3 position lacks the conserved phenylalanine or tryptophan, pointing to a likely read error. The chain combines TRBV29-1 with TRBJ2-7; D not certain. The CDR3 sequence is 11 residues long. V was clipped by 4 bases and J by 0 bases, with 4 bases between them. Germline CDR1 and CDR2: SQVTM and ANQGSEA. The CDR3 DNA is TGCAGCGTTGTAGTCTCCTACGAGCAGTACCTC. Translating gives CSVVVSYEQYL.

This sequence joins TRBV11-3 and TRBJ1-1; D unclear. The CDR3 contains 12 residues. Germline assignment: CDR1 SGHNT and CDR2 YENEEA. V was cut by 3 bases and J by 5 bases, with 7 bases left in between. The CDR3 coding sequence is TGTGCCAGCAGCTTTTCCTTTACTGAAGCTTTCTTT. Its translation is CASSFSFTEAFF.

The chain uses TRBV20-1 and TRBJ2-1, with a weak D call TRBD1 (6 bases). The length of the CDR3 is 13 residues. The germline V gene encodes CDR1 DFQATT and CDR2 SNEGSKA (reference sequence). V was pared by 3 bases and J by 6 bases, with 12 bases between. Here the CDR3 DNA reads TGCAGTGCTAGTACAGGGTGGGGCAATGAGCAGTTCTTC. It encodes CSASTGWGNEQFF.

The chain has TRBV28 and TRBJ2-2, with 8 bases fitting TRBD1. The germline V gene has CDR1 MDHEN and CDR2 SYDVKM. Trimming took 3 bases from V and 4 from J; bases not matched to a gene: 4. The CDR3 consists of 15 residues. This chain's CDR3 is CASSLTGAPTGELFF. DNA for the CDR3: TGTGCCAGCAGTTTGACAGGGGCGCCCACCGGGGAGCTGTTTTTT. Variable domain in full (rest from reference TRBV28 and TRBJ2-2): DVKVTQSSRYLVKRTGEKVFLECVQDMDHENMFWYRQDPGLGLRLIYFSYDVKMKEKGDIPEGYSVSREKKERFSLILESASTNQTSMYLCASSLTGAPTGELFFGEGSRLTVL.

This chain links TRBV27 with TRBJ2-7; D is possibly TRBD2 (6 bases). The V end lost 6 bases, the J end lost 1 base, and 13 bases lay between the germline ends. The CDR3 sequence is 14 residues long. Germline loops: CDR1 MNHEY, CDR2 SMNVEV (reference sequence). The CDR3 nucleotides read TGTGCCAGCAGAGTGGGCGCGGGGTCCTACGAGCAGTACTTC. This encodes CASRVGAGSYEQYF.

This clone was picked up a small number of times. The rearrangement joins TRBV28 to TRBJ2-7; TRBD2 agrees at 9 bases. The ends lost 6 bases at V and 3 bases at J; junction bases unmatched: 3. This CDR3 region has 13 residues. The germline V gene encodes CDR1 MDHEN and CDR2 SYDVKM. CDR3 sequence reads: CASRAGGIYEQYF. The CDR3 DNA reads TGTGCCAGCAGGGCGGGAGGGATCTACGAGCAGTACTTC. Drawing the rest from reference TRBV28 and TRBJ2-7, the complete variable domain is DVKVTQSSRYLVKRTGEKVFLECVQDMDHENMFWYRQDPGLGLRLIYFSYDVKMKEKGDIPEGYSVSREKKERFSLILESASTNQTSMYLCASRAGGIYEQYFGPGTRLTVT.

The chain joins TRBV19 to TRBJ2-2, with TRBD1 identical over 7 bases. Per germline, CDR1 LNHDA and CDR2 SQIVND (reference sequence). CDR3 size: 16 residues. J lost 4 bases, V lost 2 bases, and 7 bases had no gene match. CDR3 in amino acids: CASSIRQGDVTGELFF. The CDR3 DNA reads as TGTGCCAGTAGTATAAGGCAGGGGGATGTCACCGGGGAGCTGTTTTTT.

This clone was observed once. V is TRBV5-4 and J is TRBJ2-5, with D perhaps TRBD2 (7 bases). V was clipped by 4 bases and J by 4 bases, with 14 bases between them. CDR1 is SGHNT and CDR2 is YYREEE in the germline V gene (reference sequence). The CDR3 totals 14 residues. CDR3 region: CASSRKGGGETQYF. The CDR3 DNA is TGTGCCAGCAGCCGGAAGGGAGGGGGAGAGACCCAGTACTTC.

V usage is TRBV15 and J usage is TRBJ1-6, with 9 bases lining up with TRBD1. Germline CDR1 LNHNV, CDR2 YYDKDF (reference sequence). J was trimmed by 13 bases and V by 8 bases; bases with no gene match: 12. The CDR3 is 14 residues long. The CDR3 nucleotides are TGTGCCACCTCCACGGACAGGGGCGTTAGTCCCCTCCACTTT. This sequence encodes CATSTDRGVSPLHF.

The chain employs TRBV5-4 and TRBJ2-1; possibly TRBD1 or TRBD2 for D (5 bases each). Trimming took 1 base from V and 4 from J, leaving 12 bases between them. Germline-derived CDR1 and CDR2 are SGHNT and YYREEE (reference sequence). The CDR3 consists of 15 residues. CDR3 DNA: TGTGCCAGCAGCTTGAGGGGACCAGCTTACAATGAGCAGTTCTTC. Its translation is CASSLRGPAYNEQFF.

This clone was seen only a few times. The rearrangement links TRBV5-1 to TRBJ1-1; 7 nucleotides match TRBD1. The CDR3 is 12 residues long. Germline CDR1 reads SGHRS; CDR2 reads YFSETQ. Trimming cost V 3 bases and J 6 bases; bases outside gene matches: 2. CDR3 in DNA: TGCGCCAGCAGCTGGGGACAGTCTGAAGCTTTCTTT. Residues: CASSWGQSEAFF.

This chain joins TRBV7-9 and TRBJ2-6, with 9 bases matching TRBD1. The germline gives CDR1 SEHNR, CDR2 FQNEAQ (reference sequence). V dropped 5 bases and J dropped 0; count of bases not matched to a gene: 11. The CDR3 is 19 amino acids. CDR3 loop: CASSKRQGGPSSGANVLTF. Written as DNA, the CDR3 is TGTGCCAGCAGCAAACGACAGGGGGGCCCTAGCTCTGGGGCCAACGTCCTGACTTTC.

CDR3 amino acids: CASSVYRADTQYF. The CDR3 DNA follows: TGCGCCAGCAGCGTATACAGGGCAGATACGCAGTATTTT. The chain carries TRBV5-1 and TRBJ2-3, with D possibly being TRBD1 (6 bases). Trimming removed 4 bases from V and 4 bases from J, with 10 bases in between. The CDR3 is 13 residues long. Germline lookup yields CDR1 SGHRS and CDR2 YFSETQ.

The gene calls are TRBV18 and TRBJ2-2; D call uncertain. V gave up 3 bases and J gave up 6 bases, with 11 bases separating them. This CDR3 spans 14 amino acids. Germline loops: CDR1 KGHSH, CDR2 LQKENI. The CDR3 loop reads CASSPIGMPGELFF. The CDR3 region has the DNA TGTGCCAGCTCACCGATCGGTATGCCCGGGGAGCTGTTTTTT.

The chain uses TRBV5-6 and TRBJ2-1; D is possibly TRBD2 (5 bases). V lost 4 bases to trimming and J lost 3 bases, with 17 bases between them. CDR1 and CDR2 (germline): SGHDT, YYEEEE. This CDR3 spans 16 amino acids. The chain's CDR3 is CASSPTSFGDYNEQFF. In DNA form, the CDR3 reads TGTGCCAGCAGCCCTACTAGTTTTGGGGACTACAATGAGCAGTTCTTC.

This clone has more than one count but fewer than ten. The chain's CDR3 is CASSVERGNQPQHF. CDR3 DNA sequence: TGTGCCAGCAGTGTTGAAAGGGGAAATCAGCCCCAGCATTTT. This chain joins TRBV2 and TRBJ1-5; tentatively, D is TRBD1 (5 bases). The CDR3 totals 14 residues. V was cut by 4 bases and J by 4 bases, with 11 bases left in between. Germline V gene lookup returns CDR1 SNHLY and CDR2 FYNNEI. Combining the CDR3 with reference TRBV2 and TRBJ1-5 gives the whole variable domain EPEVTQTPSHQVTQMGQEVILRCVPISNHLYFYWYRQILGQKVEFLVSFYNNEISEKSEIFDDQFSVERPDGSNFTLKIRSTKLEDSAMYFCASSVERGNQPQHFGDGTRLSIL.

The genes are TRBV6-2 or TRBV6-3 and TRBJ1-4; D not resolved. V lost 5 bases, J lost 4 bases, and 8 bases lay in between. The CDR3 totals 13 residues. CDR1 and CDR2 (germline): MNHEY, SVGEGT. CDR3 DNA sequence: TGTGCCAGCAGTGCCGGGGATAATGAAAAACTGTTTTTT. This codes for CASSAGDNEKLFF.

This chain uses TRBV11-3 with TRBJ2-1, with no clear D. Per germline, CDR1 SGHNT and CDR2 YENEEA. The CDR3 is 13 amino acids. V lost 3 bases and J 7 bases, leaving 10 bases between the germline ends. In DNA, the CDR3 is TGTGCCAGCAGCTTGCCGCCGTCTAATGAGCAGTTCTTC. Residues: CASSLPPSNEQFF.

The chain combines TRBV9 with TRBJ2-7; D could derive from TRBD1 or TRBD2 (5 bases each). There are 14 residues in the CDR3. Germline CDR1 SGDLS, CDR2 YYNGEE. The V and J ends lost 2 bases and 4 bases respectively, with 13 bases between them. The CDR3 loop reads CASSVSGTDYEQYF. Written as DNA, the CDR3 is TGTGCCAGCAGCGTGTCCGGGACGGATTACGAGCAGTACTTC. The complete variable domain, with remaining parts taken from reference TRBV9 and TRBJ2-7, reads DSGVTQTPKHLITATGQRVTLRCSPRSGDLSVYWYQQSLDQGLQFLIQYYNGEERAKGNILERFSAQQFPDLHSELNLSSLELGDSALYFCASSVSGTDYEQYFGPGTRLTVT.

The chain joins TRBV9 to TRBJ2-1; tentative D call: TRBD2 (5 bases). Germline V lookup: CDR1 SGDLS, CDR2 YYNGEE. V lost 1 base and J 9 bases, leaving 17 bases between the germline ends. This CDR3 is 15 amino acids long. The CDR3 is CASSVNWVLSGEQFF. In DNA form, the CDR3 reads TGTGCCAGCAGCGTAAATTGGGTCCTGAGCGGTGAGCAGTTCTTC. Supplemented by reference TRBV9 and TRBJ2-1, the full variable domain reads DSGVTQTPKHLITATGQRVTLRCSPRSGDLSVYWYQQSLDQGLQFLIQYYNGEERAKGNILERFSAQQFPDLHSELNLSSLELGDSALYFCASSVNWVLSGEQFFGPGTRLTVL.

The chain employs TRBV4-3 and TRBJ2-1, with 12 nucleotides matching TRBD2. The germline gives CDR1 LGHNA, CDR2 YSLEER. The CDR3 loop spans 16 amino acids. J was trimmed by 5 bases and V by 3 bases; bases with no gene match: 5. The CDR3 spells CASSHTSGGKNNEQFF. CDR3 in DNA: TGCGCCAGCAGCCACACTAGCGGGGGGAAGAACAATGAGCAGTTCTTC.

CDR3 coding DNA: TGTGCCAGCAGTTCGGAGGTAGCGAACACCGGGGAGCTGTTTTTT. As protein: CASSSEVANTGELFF. The chain has TRBV27 and TRBJ2-2, with a possible D match to TRBD2 (5 bases). The V end was cut by 4 bases, the J end by 0 bases, with 9 bases between. CDR1 is MNHEY, CDR2 SMNVEV, per germline (reference sequence). The CDR3 contains 15 residues.

The rearrangement joins TRBV28 to TRBJ1-6, with 7 positions matching TRBD1. Per the germline V gene, CDR1 is MDHEN and CDR2 is SYDVKM. The CDR3 has 16 residues. The J segment lost 7 bases and the V segment lost 3 bases, leaving 9 bases of the junction unmatched. In DNA form, the CDR3 reads TGTGCCAGCAGTTTTCCTTCGGGACAGTCAAATTCACCCCTCCACTTT. Encoded protein: CASSFPSGQSNSPLHF.

The CDR3, as DNA: TGTGCCAGCAGTGAATCGACAGGGGGAAACACCATATATTTT. This sequence encodes CASSESTGGNTIYF. This chain uses TRBV25-1 with TRBJ1-3; 7 bases agree with TRBD1. With 1 base clipped from V and 4 bases from J, the junction kept 1 base outside the gene matches. Germline CDR1 and CDR2: MGHDK and SYGVNS. CDR3 length equals 14 residues. Supplemented by reference TRBV25-1 and TRBJ1-3, the full variable domain reads EADIYQTPRYLVIGTGKKITLECSQTMGHDKMYWYQQDPGMELHLIHYSYGVNSTEKGDLSSESTVSRIRTEHFPLTLESARPSHTSQYLCASSESTGGNTIYFGEGSWLTVV.

This clone was counted once. The rearrangement uses TRBV6-6 and TRBJ2-4; D is undetermined. From germline, CDR1 is MNHNY and CDR2 SVGAGI (reference sequence). The V gene lost 5 bases and the J gene lost 0 bases, with 11 bases spanning the gap. The CDR3 runs to 15 residues. The CDR3, as DNA: TGTGCCAGCAGTCCAGAACCCGGAGCCAAAAACATTCAGTACTTC. This gives the protein CASSPEPGAKNIQYF.

The chain links TRBV29-1 to TRBJ2-3; D might be TRBD1 or TRBD2, each matching 5 bases. This CDR3 is 12 amino acids long. The V end lost 6 bases, the J end lost 6 bases, and 13 bases lay between the germline ends. The germline V gene encodes CDR1 SQVTM and CDR2 ANQGSEA. This CDR3 reads CSVVGPLDTQYF. CDR3 DNA sequence: TGCAGCGTAGTGGGACCCCTGGATACGCAGTATTTT.